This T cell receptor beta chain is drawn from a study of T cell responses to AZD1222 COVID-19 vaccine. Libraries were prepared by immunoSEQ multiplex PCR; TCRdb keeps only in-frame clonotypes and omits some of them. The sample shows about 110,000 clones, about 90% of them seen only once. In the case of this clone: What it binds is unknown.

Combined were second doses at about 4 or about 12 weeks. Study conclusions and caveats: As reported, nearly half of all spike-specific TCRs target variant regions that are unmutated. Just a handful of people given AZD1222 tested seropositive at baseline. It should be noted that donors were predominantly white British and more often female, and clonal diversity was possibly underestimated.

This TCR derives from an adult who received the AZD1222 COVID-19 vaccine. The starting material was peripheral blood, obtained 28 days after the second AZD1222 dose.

The CDR3 DNA follows: TGTGCCAGCAGTTACTCGGGCGCAGCTAATCAGCCCCAGCATTTT. Protein product: CASSYSGAANQPQHF. J is TRBJ1-5 and V is TRBV6-5; D is undetermined. CDR3 size: 15 residues. V lost 0 bases and J 4 bases, leaving 10 bases between the germline ends. Germline assignment: CDR1 MNHEY and CDR2 SVGAGI.